The present TCR beta chain was sequenced within a study of control samples from healthy donors and cancer patients. Produced via immunoSEQ multiplex PCR; TCRdb's table is partial and in-frame only. The sample contains 150,000 or so clones, 85% to 95% of which appear only once. Deletions cut 5 bases from V and 0 bases from J, with 14 bases between. Germline values: CDR1 SSHAT, CDR2 FNYEAQ (reference sequence). This CDR3 contains 16 residues. The chain links TRBV7-7 to TRBJ1-5; D gene unclear. The sample taken for sequencing was blood. The sequence was collected from a man in his forties or fifties in good health. The CDR3 DNA sequence: TGTGCCAGCAGCCTCCCGGGGTCTAATAGCAATCAGCCCCAGCATTTT. Its protein is CASSLPGSNSNQPQHF.